This T cell receptor beta chain was captured in a study of response to subunit inactivated influenza vaccine. Study-wide results and caveats: It was the authors' suggestion that each seasonal influenza vaccination recruits few new T cells.

The trim removed 6 bases at V and 6 bases at J, leaving 9 bases unmatched. Germline V gene sequence: CDR1 MDHEN, CDR2 SYDVKM. The CDR3 totals 14 residues. One entry per CDR3 protein, called by TCRdb with MiXCR from the RT-PCR reads. The sample contains 700,000 to 900,000 distinct CDR3 sequences, 20% to 25% of which appear only once. As regards this clonotype: Its matching antigen is unknown.

The chain recombines TRBV28 with TRBJ2-7, with TRBD1 matching over 9 bases. The input for sequencing was PBMCs from blood, taken approximately 5 days after vaccination. The sequence was collected from a man between 50 and 59 years old who received an inactivated influenza vaccine. The CDR3 is CASSPGQGSREQYF. The CDR3 DNA reads TGTGCCAGCAGCCCCGGACAGGGGAGCCGCGAGCAGTACTTC.